The rows below give T cell receptor beta chains drawn from one sample of a study of T cell responses to AZD1222 COVID-19 vaccine. Some clones are missing from TCRdb's copy, which holds only in-frame ones; the method was immunoSEQ multiplex PCR. This table has under 120,000 clones, about 92% appearing once. The specimen comprised peripheral blood, sampled on day 0 of AZD1222 vaccination. These receptors originate from an adult in good health. The CDR3 runs from the conserved cysteine through the conserved F or W. D genes are given only for firm matches. Expanded clones are given a class, and other clones once, few, many or no size at all.

v_gene,j_gene,d_gene,abundance,CDR3aa,CDR3nt
TRBV5-6,TRBJ1-2,TRBD1,NA,CASSRDRDYGYTF,TGTGCCAGCAGCCGGGACAGGGATTATGGCTACACCTTC
TRBV2,TRBJ2-6,NA,NA,CASSELGPRIYSGANVLTF,TGTGCCAGCAGTGAACTGGGACCCAGGATCTACTCTGGGGCCAACGTCCTGACTTTC
TRBV7-8,TRBJ1-2,TRBD1,NA,CASSPPGGGYTF,TGTGCCAGCAGTCCCCCAGGGGGTGGCTACACCTTC
TRBV2,TRBJ2-2,TRBD1,once,CASRGTGGIGELFF,TGTGCCAGCAGGGGGACAGGGGGCATCGGGGAGCTGTTTTTT
TRBV7-9,TRBJ1-2,TRBD1,NA,CASSWGQGLNYGYTF,TGTGCCAGCAGCTGGGGACAGGGCCTCAACTATGGCTACACCTTC
TRBV18,TRBJ1-2,TRBD1,NA,CASSKSGTADYGYTF,TGTGCCAGCTCAAAATCTGGGACAGCGGATTATGGCTACACCTTC
TRBV10-3,TRBJ1-4,NA,NA,CAISEDEEKLFF,TGTGCCATCAGTGAGGATGAGGAAAAACTGTTTTTT
TRBV5-4,TRBJ2-4,NA,NA,CASSLDGGGTKNIQYF,TGTGCCAGCAGCTTGGATGGAGGGGGGACCAAAAACATTCAGTACTTC
TRBV2,TRBJ2-5,NA,NA,CASSERDWAFGRETQYF,TGTGCCAGCAGTGAGAGGGATTGGGCCTTTGGGCGAGAGACCCAGTACTTC
TRBV27,TRBJ1-4,NA,NA,CASSPWTTNEKLFF,TGTGCCAGCAGTCCTTGGACAACTAATGAAAAACTGTTTTTT
TRBV9,TRBJ1-6,NA,NA,CASSSAGYNSPLHF,TGTGCCAGCAGCTCCGCCGGCTATAATTCACCCCTCCACTTT
TRBV29-1,TRBJ2-7,TRBD1,NA,CSVGTGTVSYEQYF,TGCAGCGTTGGCACCGGGACAGTTTCCTACGAGCAGTACTTC
TRBV3-1/TRBV3-2,TRBJ2-1,NA,NA,CASSQGFARQFF,TGTGCCAGCAGCCAAGGATTCGCGCGGCAGTTCTTC
TRBV12-3/TRBV12-4,TRBJ1-6,NA,NA,CASRGNYNSPLHF,TGTGCCAGCAGAGGGAACTATAATTCACCCCTCCACTTT
TRBV19,TRBJ1-6,NA,once,CASSEKTDSPLHF,TGTGCCAGTAGTGAAAAGACCGATTCACCCCTCCACTTT
TRBV6-2/TRBV6-3,TRBJ2-1,TRBD2,NA,CASSEVPSGAWPYNEQFF,TGTGCCAGCAGTGAGGTACCTAGCGGAGCATGGCCCTACAATGAGCAGTTCTTC
TRBV6-2/TRBV6-3,TRBJ1-2,TRBD1,NA,CASSLTGTDSRQRGYGYTF,TGTGCCAGCAGTTTGACCGGGACAGATAGCCGTCAACGTGGCTATGGCTACACCTTC
TRBV13,TRBJ1-6,NA,NA,CASSRRQVNSPLHF,TGTGCCAGCAGCCGAAGACAGGTTAATTCACCCCTCCACTTT
TRBV21-1,TRBJ2-1,NA,NA,CAGGKVDEQFF,TGTGCCGGAGGTAAGGTCGATGAGCAGTTCTTC
TRBV11-3,TRBJ1-1,TRBD1,NA,CASTPRQGAKNTEAFF,TGTGCCAGCACGCCAAGACAGGGGGCTAAGAACACTGAAGCTTTCTTT
TRBV19,TRBJ1-2,NA,once,CASSIRGTNYGYTF,TGTGCCAGTAGTATAAGGGGGACTAACTATGGCTACACCTTC
TRBV15,TRBJ2-2,NA,NA,CAVHQEGDTGELFF,TGTGCCGTCCACCAAGAGGGAGACACCGGGGAGCTGTTTTTT
TRBV5-5,TRBJ1-2,NA,NA,CASSSDGGYGYTF,TGTGCCAGCAGTTCGGACGGGGGGTATGGCTACACCTTC
TRBV4-2,TRBJ1-1,NA,NA,CASSPTDLMNTEAFF,TGTGCCAGCAGCCCGACCGATTTAATGAACACTGAAGCTTTCTTT